The clone carrying this T cell receptor beta chain has a count of ten or more. The target antigen is unknown. This sample was taken from a study of T cells in Graves' hyperthyroidism and ophthalmopathy. Study-level points and caveats: Peripheral blood also featured most of the thyroid clonotypes expanded above 0.001.

This CDR3 has 17 amino acids. The V end was cut by 1 base, the J end by 1 base, with 16 bases between. CDR1 is SGHVS and CDR2 is FQNEAQ in the germline V gene. The PBMCs had their origin in 8.5 to 10 ml of fresh peripheral blood. Amplified TCR beta CDR3 regions derived from RNA transcripts. The study used the HTBI primer set for a first-round RT-PCR of the TCR CDR3. TCRdb reprocessed the multiplex PCR reads with MiXCR, giving one entry per CDR3 protein. This table holds a few hundred thousand distinct CDR3 sequences, 15% to 20% found once. The sequenced sample was blood. This chain links TRBV7-8 with TRBJ2-5; D possibly corresponds to TRBD2 (5 bases). This clonotype originated in a woman aged 25 to 45 with Graves' ophthalmopathy. The CDR3 coding sequence is TGTGCCAGCAGCTTAGTAATATTCGGGAATTCCCAAGAGACCCAGTACTTC. Translation gives CASSLVIFGNSQETQYF. Based on the CDR3 plus reference TRBV7-8 and TRBJ2-5, the full variable domain is GAGVSQSPRYKVAKRGQDVALRCDPISGHVSLFWYQQALGQGPEFLTYFQNEAQLDKSGLPSDRFFAERPEGSVSTLKIQRTQQEDSAVYLCASSLVIFGNSQETQYFGPGTRLLVL.